These T cell receptor beta chains were read from a single sample in a study of untreated major depressive disorder. Only in-frame clones appear in the TCRdb table, and some are missing; sequencing was by immunoSEQ multiplex PCR. Here the sample spans 20,000 or so clones, 80% to 90% being singletons. Material: CD4+ T cells from PBMCs. These receptors all come from a woman aged 30 to 39 in good health. The CDR3 runs from the conserved cysteine through the conserved F or W. A D gene is named only where the DNA matches it firmly.

v_call: TRBV5-1
d_call: -
cdr3_aa: CASSLGALGGNQPQHF

v_call: TRBV2
d_call: -
cdr3_aa: CASSSLGGNQPQHF

v_call: TRBV28
d_call: TRBD1
cdr3_aa: CASSFSGQGDQPQHF

v_call: TRBV30
d_call: -
cdr3_aa: CAWNTGTFNTEAFF

v_call: TRBV6-6
d_call: TRBD2
cdr3_aa: CASSGGLAGGRETQYF

v_call: TRBV7-2
d_call: -
cdr3_aa: CASSLDPHRGEAFF

v_call: TRBV11-2
d_call: -
cdr3_aa: CASRRTEETQYF

v_call: TRBV30
d_call: -
cdr3_aa: CASRGLQGWTNEKLFF

v_call: TRBV28
d_call: -
cdr3_aa: CASSPRGAGNTIYF

v_call: TRBV6-6
d_call: -
cdr3_aa: CASIPGGGNQPQHF

v_call: TRBV7-2
d_call: TRBD1
cdr3_aa: CASAGTDLNSPLHF

v_call: TRBV6-1
d_call: TRBD2
cdr3_aa: CALRTSEDEQYF

v_call: TRBV6-1
d_call: -
cdr3_aa: CASSGRGWGASNQPQHF

v_call: TRBV10-3
d_call: TRBD1
cdr3_aa: CAISEKGTGREKLFF

v_call: TRBV7-2
d_call: -
cdr3_aa: CASSESGAYSNQPQHF

v_call: TRBV30
d_call: -
cdr3_aa: CAFNGGRPGYTF

v_call: TRBV4-3
d_call: -
cdr3_aa: CASSQGGLSSYEQYF

v_call: TRBV14
d_call: -
cdr3_aa: CASSYSGWSGELFF

v_call: TRBV5-1
d_call: TRBD1
cdr3_aa: CASSFPQGQGHYEQYF

v_call: TRBV28
d_call: -
cdr3_aa: CASSSWGEAFF

v_call: TRBV11-2
d_call: TRBD2
cdr3_aa: CASSFLRGGRAEYEQYF

v_call: TRBV10-3
d_call: TRBD1
cdr3_aa: CAISARTGGLEQYF

v_call: TRBV5-6
d_call: -
cdr3_aa: CASSQTGLRSTDTQYF

v_call: TRBV18
d_call: TRBD1
cdr3_aa: CASSEIQGDPGYTF

v_call: TRBV5-1
d_call: -
cdr3_aa: CASTMMGGLSTDTQYF

v_call: TRBV5-1
d_call: -
cdr3_aa: CASSFGQNTEAFF

v_call: TRBV19
d_call: TRBD1
cdr3_aa: CASSPRGQGGTDTQYF

v_call: TRBV18
d_call: TRBD1
cdr3_aa: CASSPRGRQGLKKMNTEAFF

v_call: TRBV7-8
d_call: TRBD1
cdr3_aa: CASSQQGTGGTEQYF

v_call: TRBV7-9
d_call: -
cdr3_aa: CASSDPNQPQHF

v_call: TRBV10-3
d_call: TRBD1
cdr3_aa: CAISARGQGTGETQYF

v_call: TRBV30
d_call: -
cdr3_aa: CAWSPSSGQTQYF

v_call: TRBV4-2
d_call: -
cdr3_aa: CASSRELARGHYEQYF